Listed below are T cell receptor beta chains from one sample, sequenced in a study of CD8+ T cells in alopecia areata. Profiled with immunoSEQ multiplex PCR; TCRdb holds only in-frame clones, not every one. The data contain roughly 98,000 clones, about 58% of them seen just once; the ten biggest clones take up about 16%. The specimen was CD8+ T cells sorted from blood, collected at week 4, from a patient treated with tofacitinib. These receptors were taken from a human donor with alopecia areata. The conserved cysteine and the conserved F or W are not part of the CDR3 here. The order of the fields is V gene, J gene, CDR3 protein.

TRBV28	TRBJ2-1	ASSPLLPLAGGGDEQF
TRBV13	TRBJ1-4	ASSLAGATNEKLF
TRBV6-6	TRBJ1-1	ASNTGERNTEAF
TRBV4-1	TRBJ2-1	ASSQVPRGVSYNEQF
TRBV7-9	TRBJ2-7	ASSSGLAGYEQY
TRBV30	TRBJ1-1	AWSWGPNTEAF
TRBV4-3	TRBJ2-7	ASSQDPAAYEQY
TRBV29-1	TRBJ2-2	SARGGLVNTGELF
TRBV5-1	TRBJ1-5	ASSLGTGNQPQH
TRBV7-6	TRBJ2-2	ASSLKTGELF
TRBV18	TRBJ1-2	ASSPQDRENYGYT
TRBV29-1	TRBJ2-7	SVEGAAASSYEQY
TRBV27	TRBJ2-1	ASSPSGSSYNEQF
TRBV6-6	TRBJ2-3	ASSYGQATDTQY
TRBV4-1	TRBJ1-5	ASSQEWQNSNQPQH
TRBV4-3	TRBJ2-2	ASSPDRNAGELF
TRBV15	TRBJ2-1	ATSRGGQGDVSSYNEQF
TRBV25-1	TRBJ2-7	ASSGTALSYEQY
TRBV7-2	TRBJ1-2	ASSLGPGTHYGYT
TRBV27	TRBJ1-2	ASSLSGNYGYT
TRBV29-1	TRBJ2-1	SVEPRGQLTYNEQF
TRBV6-5	TRBJ1-1	ASSYLRGDTEAF
TRBV13	TRBJ2-5	ASSLVTNQGKETQY
TRBV28	TRBJ2-3	ASSSDRGTDTQY
TRBV2	TRBJ2-5	ARTEGQKTQY
TRBV7-6	TRBJ2-3	ASSSGVAGLATDTQY
TRBV27	TRBJ2-7	ASGAYEQY
TRBV7-2	TRBJ2-7	ASSYRGYEQY
TRBV6-5	TRBJ2-1	ASSYGRGSSYNEQF
TRBV29-1	TRBJ2-1	SGLALPYNEQF
TRBV6-1	TRBJ2-3	ASSIRQGITDTQY
TRBV23-1	TRBJ2-7	ASAFSRQSYEQY
TRBV27	TRBJ1-2	ASSLGRAYGYT
TRBV13	TRBJ2-1	ASSLLATIYNEQF
TRBV13	TRBJ2-3	ASSAQGLTITDTQY
TRBV6-5	TRBJ2-3	ASSYSQGTADTQY
TRBV27	TRBJ2-5	ASSLTRTGEETQY
TRBV5-1	TRBJ2-7	ASSPRDLREQY
TRBV30	TRBJ2-7	AWSVGLFYEQY
TRBV30	TRBJ2-1	AWSPGLAGNEQF